These 5 T cell receptor beta chains originate from one sample sequenced in a study of T-cell reconstitution after alpha-beta-depleted transplantation in children. Unique molecular identifiers tagged the TCRbeta library. TCRdb itself ran the PCR reads through MiXCR, one entry per CDR3 protein. The table records about 540,000 distinct CDR3 sequences, roughly 27% of them present only once. The sample here was PBMCs, taken before TCRalphabeta/CD19-depleted stem cell transplant. These TCRs come from a boy under two years old with Wiskott-Aldrich syndrome, due to receive a stem cell transplant.

The chain joins TRBV7-9 to TRBJ2-2, with D possibly TRBD2 on 5 matching bases. Deletions cut 6 bases from V and 1 base from J, with 15 bases between. Looked up from germline, CDR1 is SEHNR and CDR2 is FQNEAQ (reference sequence). This CDR3 comprises 16 residues. CDR3 sequence reads: CASRQRSSRNTGELFF. The CDR3 nucleotides are TGTGCCAGCAGACAAAGATCTAGCCGGAACACCGGGGAGCTGTTTTTT.

The table lists this clonotype with a few counts. The CDR3 loop reads CSVGPSGREREQFF. The CDR3 nucleotides read TGCAGCGTTGGGCCTAGCGGGAGAGAGCGGGAGCAGTTCTTC. The chain links TRBV29-1 to TRBJ2-1; the match to TRBD2 covers 10 bases. Germline V CDR1 and CDR2: SQVTM, ANQGSEA. The CDR3 loop spans 14 amino acids. V gave up 4 bases and J gave up 10 bases; unmatched junction bases: 10.

In this sample, this clonotype turned up a few times. The CDR3 loop reads CASSVDSNSNQPQHF. The CDR3 DNA reads TGCGCCAGCAGCGTTGACAGTAATAGCAATCAGCCCCAGCATTTT. The gene calls are TRBV5-1 and TRBJ1-5; a possible D gene is TRBD1 (5 bases). Trimming pared 4 bases from V and 0 bases from J, leaving 11 bases between. This CDR3 is built from 15 residues. Germline CDR1 is SGHRS and CDR2 is YFSETQ.

This clonotype was seen more than once but under ten times. The rearrangement joins TRBV5-1 to TRBJ2-3, with D possibly matching TRBD2 (6 bases). Germline V lookup: CDR1 SGHRS, CDR2 YFSETQ. The CDR3 extends over 18 amino acids. V was clipped by 2 bases and J by 0 bases, with 19 bases between them. The CDR3 DNA follows: TGCGCCAGCAGCTTAACGGGAGAGCCACACCTAAGCACAGATACGCAGTATTTT. It codes for CASSLTGEPHLSTDTQYF.

This clonotype was detected only a few times. This chain uses TRBV12-3 or TRBV12-4 with TRBJ2-3; a weak D match, TRBD2 (5 bases). This CDR3 is 13 amino acids long. V was shortened by 5 bases and J by 11 bases, with 17 bases between the two germline ends. The CDR3 DNA reads TGTGCCAGCAGTCCCAACGCCGGAGAGGGGCAGTATTTT. Amino acids: CASSPNAGEGQYF.